This TCR beta chain came from a study of identical twins. General study results and limits: A lower insertion count was a feature of abundant cord blood beta clonotypes, with no such feature in memory repertoires. Beta out-of-frame sequences showed weaker excess sharing between twins. Out-of-frame alpha sequences common to twins exhibited an excess of low generation probability. Conclusions were drawn cross-sectionally by statistical analysis, without following the same donors.

TCRdb processed the 5' RACE reads anew with MiXCR; each CDR3 protein has one entry. The data contain about 530,000 distinct CDR3 sequences, about a fifth of them singletons. Comments on this clonotype: Its antigen is unidentified.

Trimming shortened V by 0 bases and J by 2 bases, and 8 bases separated the two germline ends. Germline CDR1 is SGHDT and CDR2 is YYEEEE. This CDR3 region has 15 residues. In addition, the sample was reused for a study of yellow fever vaccine responses in identical twins.

Sequencing used CD4+ T cells sorted from blood. The chain couples TRBV5-6 to TRBJ2-2, with no clear D. This clonotype was sampled from a woman between 18 and 29 years old in good health. The CDR3 sequence is CASSLGYTNTGELFF. CDR3 DNA: TGTGCCAGCAGCTTGGGGTATACAAACACCGGGGAGCTGTTTTTT.